The clone carrying this T cell receptor (beta chain) occurred many times. Germline CDR1 reads SGHTA; CDR2 reads FQGNSA. This CDR3 region has 15 residues. Trimming at V came to 1 base and at J to 4 bases, leaving 5 bases not matched to a gene. This library used approximately 370 ng RNA and molecular barcoded adaptors spanning alpha/delta and beta/gamma chains. MiXCR was run by TCRdb on the reads, yielding one entry per CDR3 protein. The table records tens of thousands of distinct CDR3 sequences, approximately 19% of them present only once. The entry originates in a study of read filtering for tumor transcriptome and immune sequencing.

Source material: a population of CD138-negative cells sorted from bone marrow. This TCR came from a donor aged 40 or over with multiple myeloma. The rearrangement joins TRBV7-2 to TRBJ2-7, with 9 bases that match TRBD1. Written as DNA, the CDR3 is TGTGCCAGCAGCTTAGTGGGACAGGGTCTGTACGAGCAGTACTTC. Amino acid sequence: CASSLVGQGLYEQYF.